This T cell receptor (beta chain) is from a study of spatial heterogeneity in lung cancer. TCRdb analysed the 5' RACE reads with MiXCR anew, one entry per CDR3 protein. The sample has some 87,000 distinct CDR3 sequences, approximately 8.2% seen once. Trimming left V 3 bases short and J 3 bases short, with 12 bases between. The CDR3 sequence is 14 residues long. Germline V gene lookup returns CDR1 DFQATT and CDR2 SNEGSKA (reference sequence). This clonotype was recorded many times. Time point in this sample: sample taken at primary tumor resection. The sequenced material consisted of unsorted whole RNA from tumor, nontumor lung or frozen PBMC.

This chain uses TRBV20-1 with TRBJ2-1, with D perhaps matching TRBD2 (5 bases). The sequence derives from a male donor with early-stage non-small cell lung cancer. Source: PBMCs, taken at surgery. CDR3 bases: TGCAGTGCTAGCTCAGCGGCTAGCTACAATGAGCAGTTCTTC. It yields the protein CSASSAASYNEQFF.